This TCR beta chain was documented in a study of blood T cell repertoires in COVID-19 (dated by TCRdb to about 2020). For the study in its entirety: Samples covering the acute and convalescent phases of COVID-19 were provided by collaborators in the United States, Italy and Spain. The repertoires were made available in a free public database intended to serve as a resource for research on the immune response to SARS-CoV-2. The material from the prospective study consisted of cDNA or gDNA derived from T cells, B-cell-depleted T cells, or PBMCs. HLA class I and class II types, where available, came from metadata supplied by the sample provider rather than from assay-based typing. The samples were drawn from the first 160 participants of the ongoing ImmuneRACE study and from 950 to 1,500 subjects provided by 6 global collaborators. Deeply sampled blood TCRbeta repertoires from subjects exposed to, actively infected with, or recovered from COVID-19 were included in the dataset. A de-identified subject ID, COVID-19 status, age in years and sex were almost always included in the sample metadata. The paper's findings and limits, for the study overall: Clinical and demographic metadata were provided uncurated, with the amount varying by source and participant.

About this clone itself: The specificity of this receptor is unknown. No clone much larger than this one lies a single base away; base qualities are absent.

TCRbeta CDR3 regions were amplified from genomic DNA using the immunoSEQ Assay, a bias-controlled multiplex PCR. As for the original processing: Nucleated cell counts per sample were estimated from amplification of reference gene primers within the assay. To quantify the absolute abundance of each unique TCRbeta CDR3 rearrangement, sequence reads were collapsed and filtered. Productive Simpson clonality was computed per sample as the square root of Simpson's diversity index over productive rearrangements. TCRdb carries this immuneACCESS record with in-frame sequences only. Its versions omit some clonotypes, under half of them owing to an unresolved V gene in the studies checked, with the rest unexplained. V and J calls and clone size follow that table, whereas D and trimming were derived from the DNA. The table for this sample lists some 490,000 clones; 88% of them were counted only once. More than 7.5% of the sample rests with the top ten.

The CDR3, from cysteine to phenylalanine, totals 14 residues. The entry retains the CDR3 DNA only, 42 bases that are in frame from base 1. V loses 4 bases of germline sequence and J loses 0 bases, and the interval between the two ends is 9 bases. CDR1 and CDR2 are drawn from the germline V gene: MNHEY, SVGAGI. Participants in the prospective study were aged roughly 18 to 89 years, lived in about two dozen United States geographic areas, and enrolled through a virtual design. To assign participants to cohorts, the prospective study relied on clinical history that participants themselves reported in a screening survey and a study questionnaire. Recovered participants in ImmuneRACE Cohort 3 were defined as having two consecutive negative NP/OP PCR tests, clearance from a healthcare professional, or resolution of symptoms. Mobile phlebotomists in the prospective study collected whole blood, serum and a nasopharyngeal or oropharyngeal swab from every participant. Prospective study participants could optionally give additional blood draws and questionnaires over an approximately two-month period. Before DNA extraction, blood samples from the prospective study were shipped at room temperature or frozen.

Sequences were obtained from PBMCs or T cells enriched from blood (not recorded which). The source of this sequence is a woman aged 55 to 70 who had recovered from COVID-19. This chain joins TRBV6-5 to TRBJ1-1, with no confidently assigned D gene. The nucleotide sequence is TGTGCCAGCAGTTCTAGGTACATGAACACTGAAGCTTTCTTT. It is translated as CASSSRYMNTEAFF.